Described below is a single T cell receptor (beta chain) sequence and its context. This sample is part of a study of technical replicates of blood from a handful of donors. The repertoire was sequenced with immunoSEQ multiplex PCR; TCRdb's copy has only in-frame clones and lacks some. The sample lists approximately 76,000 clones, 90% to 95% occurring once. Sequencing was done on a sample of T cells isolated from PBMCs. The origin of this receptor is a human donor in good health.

The CDR3 coding sequence is TGTGCCAGCAGTTTAAGACAGCTGTTTAATGAAAAACTGTTTTTT. Its translation: CASSLRQLFNEKLFF. The V call is TRBV28, the J call TRBJ1-4, with D perhaps TRBD1 (5 bases). The CDR3 extends over 15 amino acids. V shed 2 bases and J shed 4 bases, with 11 bases lying between them. The germline gives CDR1 MDHEN, CDR2 SYDVKM.